Listed below are T cell receptor beta chains from one sample, sequenced in a study of vaccination and CD4 T cells after COVID-19. A single record per CDR3 protein comes from TCRdb applying MiXCR to the PCR reads. The data contain just over 20,000 distinct CDR3 sequences, about 51% of them singletons. Their antigens are not known. Sequencing used CD4+ T cells from blood, cultured in vitro. These TCRs come from a human donor who had recovered from COVID-19. Each CDR3 is given with its conserved first and last residue. D genes are given only for firm matches. Rows may omit the clone size; those that give it use once, few, many or a size class.

v_gene	d_gene	j_gene	abundance	CDR3aa	CDR3nt
TRBV11-2	TRBD1	TRBJ2-5	few	CASSLGLTGVGWETQYF	TGTGCCAGCAGCTTAGGCCTTACAGGGGTAGGGTGGGAGACCCAGTACTTC
TRBV5-1	TRBD2	TRBJ2-5	once	CASSLGLLAGGPTETQYF	TGCGCCAGCAGCTTGGGGCTACTAGCGGGGGGGCCAACGGAGACCCAGTACTTC
TRBV7-8	-	TRBJ1-6	few	CASSRTSYNSPLHF	TGTGCCAGCAGCCGTACGTCCTATAATTCACCCCTCCACTTT
TRBV5-4	TRBD2	TRBJ2-1	few	CASRGLAVGNEQFF	TGTGCCAGCCGGGGACTAGCGGTCGGCAATGAGCAGTTCTTC
TRBV6-2/TRBV6-3	TRBD1	TRBJ2-7	-	CASRGTAVYEQYF	TGCGCCAGCAGAGGGACAGCCGTCTACGAGCAGTACTTC
TRBV18	TRBD1	TRBJ1-1	-	CASSPDRATEAFF	TGTGCCAGCTCACCCGACAGGGCCACTGAAGCTTTCTTT
TRBV7-2	TRBD2	TRBJ2-1	-	CASSPTSSSYNEQFF	TGTGCCAGCAGCCCGACTAGCAGCTCCTACAATGAGCAGTTCTTC
TRBV7-9	TRBD2	TRBJ2-3	few	CASSRGTSGGLDTQYF	TGTGCCAGCAGCCGAGGGACTAGCGGGGGTCTAGATACGCAGTATTTT
TRBV12-3/TRBV12-4	TRBD2	TRBJ2-3	-	CASTPSASGDTQYF	TGTGCCAGCACCCCTTCCGCTAGCGGAGATACGCAGTATTTT
TRBV10-1	TRBD2	TRBJ2-7	-	CASSASGIAEQYF	TGCGCCAGCAGTGCTAGCGGGATAGCCGAGCAGTACTTC
TRBV21-1	-	TRBJ2-1	-	CASSKADRQSSYNEQFF	TGTGCCAGCAGCAAAGCGGACCGACAAAGCTCCTACAATGAGCAGTTCTTC
TRBV5-8	TRBD1	TRBJ2-2	-	CAGSLRDRAAGELFF	TGTGCCGGCAGCCTCCGGGACAGGGCTGCCGGGGAGCTGTTTTTT
TRBV6-1	-	TRBJ2-7	-	CASSEASSYEQYF	TGTGCCAGCAGTGAGGCTAGCTCCTACGAGCAGTACTTC
TRBV20-1	-	TRBJ1-4	-	CSARDFEKLFF	TGCAGTGCTAGAGACTTCGAAAAACTGTTTTTT
TRBV27	-	TRBJ2-1	few	CASVQRVDSYNEQFF	TGTGCCAGCGTACAAAGGGTCGACTCCTACAATGAGCAGTTCTTC
TRBV6-1	-	TRBJ1-2	-	CASSGGVGQNGYTF	TGTGCCAGCAGTGGGGGTGTCGGCCAGAATGGCTACACCTTC
TRBV25-1	-	TRBJ2-5	few	CASRSAETQYF	TGTGCCAGCAGATCAGCAGAGACCCAGTACTTC
TRBV11-2	TRBD2	TRBJ2-7	-	CASSHGLASYEQYF	TGTGCCAGCAGCCACGGACTAGCAAGCTACGAGCAGTACTTC
TRBV6-1	-	TRBJ2-3	-	CASRDTGSLADTQYF	TGTGCCAGCAGAGATACGGGAAGTTTGGCAGATACGCAGTATTTT
TRBV24-1	TRBD1	TRBJ2-1	few	CATSSQPGQGIGEQFF	TGTGCCACCAGTTCACAACCGGGACAGGGGATCGGTGAGCAGTTCTTC
TRBV5-4	-	TRBJ1-2	-	CASSQTQGFYGYTF	TGTGCCAGCAGCCAAACACAGGGTTTCTATGGCTACACCTTC
TRBV7-8	TRBD2	TRBJ2-3	-	CASSLGLPPPWGGTDTQYF	TGTGCCAGCAGCTTAGGACTCCCCCCTCCGTGGGGGGGAACAGATACGCAGTATTTT
TRBV6-2/TRBV6-3	TRBD2	TRBJ2-1	-	CASGSLRTSGVDEQFF	TGTGCCAGCGGATCCCTTCGGACTAGCGGGGTGGATGAGCAGTTCTTC
TRBV6-1	TRBD1	TRBJ1-6	-	CASSVLGQGARPLHF	TGTGCCAGCAGTGTCCTCGGACAGGGGGCAAGACCCCTCCACTTT
TRBV5-8	-	TRBJ1-5	-	CASSQGEDQPQHF	TGTGCCAGCAGTCAAGGAGAGGATCAGCCCCAGCATTTT
TRBV27	-	TRBJ2-7	few	CASSLKSHGSYEQYF	TGTGCCAGCAGTTTAAAGTCACACGGTTCCTACGAGCAGTACTTC
TRBV2	-	TRBJ2-1	few	CASSPYNEQFF	TGTGCCAGCAGCCCTTACAATGAGCAGTTCTTC
TRBV6-2/TRBV6-3	-	TRBJ1-5	-	CASSNLRTGRLHQPQHF	TGTGCCAGCAGCAATCTGAGGACGGGGAGACTTCATCAGCCCCAGCATTTT
TRBV23-1	-	TRBJ2-1	-	CASRPMGSEQFF	TGCGCCAGCAGGCCAATGGGGAGTGAGCAGTTCTTC
TRBV29-1	TRBD1	TRBJ2-5	-	CSVNRDRGLQETQYF	TGCAGCGTGAACCGGGACAGGGGCCTCCAAGAGACCCAGTACTTC
TRBV2	-	TRBJ1-1	-	CASAQREGTEAFF	TGTGCCAGCGCCCAAAGGGAGGGCACTGAAGCTTTCTTT
TRBV6-1	TRBD1	TRBJ2-7	few	CASRQGAYEQYF	TGTGCCAGCAGACAGGGGGCCTACGAGCAGTACTTC
TRBV6-2/TRBV6-3	-	TRBJ1-6	-	CASSSRGISPLHF	TGTGCCAGCAGTAGCCGGGGGATTTCACCCCTCCACTTT
TRBV27	TRBD2	TRBJ2-7	-	CASRSTGTSGWYEQYF	TGTGCCAGCAGATCTACCGGGACTAGCGGGTGGTACGAGCAGTACTTC
TRBV11-3	-	TRBJ1-1	-	CASSLDPAGGWAFF	TGTGCCAGCAGCTTAGATCCGGCCGGCGGGTGGGCTTTCTTT
TRBV7-8	-	TRBJ2-7	-	CASSPRSNYEQYF	TGTGCCAGCAGCCCGCGGTCGAACTACGAGCAGTACTTC
TRBV20-1	-	TRBJ2-7	-	CSAEADSYEQYF	TGCAGTGCCGAGGCGGACAGCTACGAGCAGTACTTC
TRBV6-2/TRBV6-3	-	TRBJ1-6	-	CASSQHVNSPLHF	TGTGCCAGCAGTCAACACGTTAATTCACCCCTCCACTTT
TRBV11-2	TRBD2	TRBJ2-5	-	CASRSSGGQETQYF	TGTGCCAGCAGATCCAGCGGGGGGCAAGAGACCCAGTACTTC
TRBV15	-	TRBJ2-3	-	CATSTGASDTQYF	TGTGCCACCAGCACAGGGGCGTCGGATACGCAGTATTTT
TRBV20-1	-	TRBJ2-2	-	CSANRVQSGELFF	TGCAGTGCTAACAGGGTTCAATCCGGGGAGCTGTTTTTT
TRBV19	-	TRBJ1-5	-	CASRVRQGSFIVDQPQHF	TGTGCCAGTAGGGTACGGCAGGGTTCTTTTATAGTCGATCAGCCCCAGCATTTT
TRBV6-1	-	TRBJ1-1	-	CASSEQGGATEAFF	TGTGCCAGCAGTGAACAGGGAGGTGCCACTGAAGCTTTCTTT
TRBV15	-	TRBJ2-7	-	CATSREGGGPYEQYF	TGTGCCACCAGCAGAGAAGGGGGGGGTCCCTACGAGCAGTACTTC
TRBV7-6	-	TRBJ1-1	few	CASSLQRNTEAFF	TGTGCCAGCAGCCTACAGAGGAACACTGAAGCTTTCTTT
TRBV20-1	-	TRBJ2-5	once	CSARAGKETQYF	TGCAGTGCTAGAGCGGGGAAAGAGACCCAGTACTTC